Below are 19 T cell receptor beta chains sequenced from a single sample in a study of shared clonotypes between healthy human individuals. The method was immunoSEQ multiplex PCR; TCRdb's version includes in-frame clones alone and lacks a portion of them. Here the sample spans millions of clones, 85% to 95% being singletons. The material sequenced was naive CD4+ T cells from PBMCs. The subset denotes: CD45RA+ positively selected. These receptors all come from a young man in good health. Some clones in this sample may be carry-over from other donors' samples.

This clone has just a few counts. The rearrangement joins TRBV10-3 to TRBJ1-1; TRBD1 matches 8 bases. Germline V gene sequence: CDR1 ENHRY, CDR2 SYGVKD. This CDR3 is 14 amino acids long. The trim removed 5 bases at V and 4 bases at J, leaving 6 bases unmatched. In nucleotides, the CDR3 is TGTGCCATCAGTAAGGACAGGGCCAGCACTGAAGCTTTCTTT. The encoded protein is CAISKDRASTEAFF.

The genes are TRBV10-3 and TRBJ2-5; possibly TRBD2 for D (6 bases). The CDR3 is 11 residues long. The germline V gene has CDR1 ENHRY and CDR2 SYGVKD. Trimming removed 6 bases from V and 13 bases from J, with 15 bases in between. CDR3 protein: CAISEGRSGYF. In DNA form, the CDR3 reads TGTGCCATCAGCGAGGGGAGGAGCGGGTACTTC.

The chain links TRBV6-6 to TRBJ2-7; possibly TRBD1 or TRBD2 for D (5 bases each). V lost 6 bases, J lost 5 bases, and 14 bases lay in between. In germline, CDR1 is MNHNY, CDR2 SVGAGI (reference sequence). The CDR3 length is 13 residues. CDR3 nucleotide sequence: TGTGCCAGCAGAATTCCGGGACCGAACGAGCAGTACTTC. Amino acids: CASRIPGPNEQYF.

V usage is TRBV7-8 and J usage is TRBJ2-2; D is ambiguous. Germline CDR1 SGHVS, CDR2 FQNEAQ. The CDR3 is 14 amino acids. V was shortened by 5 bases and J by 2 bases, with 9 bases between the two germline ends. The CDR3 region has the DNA TGTGCCAGCAGCCCGCTCGATAACACCGGGGAGCTGTTTTTT. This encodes CASSPLDNTGELFF.

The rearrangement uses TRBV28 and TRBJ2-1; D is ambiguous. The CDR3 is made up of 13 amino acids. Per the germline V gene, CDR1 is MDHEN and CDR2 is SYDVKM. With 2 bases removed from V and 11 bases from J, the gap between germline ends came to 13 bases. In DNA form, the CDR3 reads TGTGCCAGCAGTTTAGAGGCTGTTAGGAAGCAGTTCTTC. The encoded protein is CASSLEAVRKQFF.

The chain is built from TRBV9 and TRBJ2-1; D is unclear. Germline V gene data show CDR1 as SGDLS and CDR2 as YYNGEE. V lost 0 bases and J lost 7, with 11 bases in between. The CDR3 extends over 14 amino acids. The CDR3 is CASSVGFSVNEQFF. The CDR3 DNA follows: TGTGCCAGCAGCGTAGGGTTCTCTGTAAATGAGCAGTTCTTC.

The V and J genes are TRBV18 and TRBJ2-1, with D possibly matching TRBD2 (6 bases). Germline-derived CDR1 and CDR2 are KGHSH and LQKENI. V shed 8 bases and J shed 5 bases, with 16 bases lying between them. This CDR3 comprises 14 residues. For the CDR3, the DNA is TGTGCCAGCAAACCTCTGCCGGGGGACAATGAGCAGTTCTTC. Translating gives CASKPLPGDNEQFF.

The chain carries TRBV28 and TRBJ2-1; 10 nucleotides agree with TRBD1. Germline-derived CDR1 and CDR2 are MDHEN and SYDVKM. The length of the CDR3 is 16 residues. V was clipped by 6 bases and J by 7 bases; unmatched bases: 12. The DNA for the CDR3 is TGTGCCAGCAGAAGACCACCGGGACAGGGGTGGAATGAGCAGTTCTTC. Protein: CASRRPPGQGWNEQFF.

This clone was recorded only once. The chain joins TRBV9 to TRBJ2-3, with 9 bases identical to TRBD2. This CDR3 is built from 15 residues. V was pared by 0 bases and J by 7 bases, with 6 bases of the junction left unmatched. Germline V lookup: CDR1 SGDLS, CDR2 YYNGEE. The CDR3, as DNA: TGTGCCAGCAGCGTAGCTAGCGGGATGAGAAATACGCAGTATTTT. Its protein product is CASSVASGMRNTQYF.

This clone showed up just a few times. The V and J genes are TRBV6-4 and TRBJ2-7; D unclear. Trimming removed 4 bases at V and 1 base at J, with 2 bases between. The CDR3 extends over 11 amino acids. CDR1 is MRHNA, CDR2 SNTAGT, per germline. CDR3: CASSASYEQYF. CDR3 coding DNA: TGTGCCAGCAGTGCGTCCTACGAGCAGTACTTC.

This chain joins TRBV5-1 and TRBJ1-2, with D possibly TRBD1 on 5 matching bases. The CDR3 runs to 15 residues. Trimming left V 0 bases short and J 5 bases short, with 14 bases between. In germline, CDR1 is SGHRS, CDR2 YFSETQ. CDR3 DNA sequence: TGCGCCAGCAGCTTGGTCGGGGGTCTGGGTTATGGCTACACCTTC. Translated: CASSLVGGLGYGYTF.

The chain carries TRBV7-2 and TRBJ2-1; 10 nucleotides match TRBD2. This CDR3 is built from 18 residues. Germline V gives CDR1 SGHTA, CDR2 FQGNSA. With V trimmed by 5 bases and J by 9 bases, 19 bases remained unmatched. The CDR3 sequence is CASSNHGLAAPPRGEQFF. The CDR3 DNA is TGTGCCAGCAGCAACCATGGACTAGCGGCTCCACCGAGGGGTGAGCAGTTCTTC.

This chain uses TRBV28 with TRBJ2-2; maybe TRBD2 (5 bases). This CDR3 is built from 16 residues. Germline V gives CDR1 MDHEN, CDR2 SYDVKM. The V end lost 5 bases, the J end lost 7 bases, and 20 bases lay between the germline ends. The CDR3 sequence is CASSGLNGGWGGELFF. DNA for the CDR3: TGTGCCAGCAGTGGCCTTAATGGAGGTTGGGGCGGGGAGCTGTTTTTT.

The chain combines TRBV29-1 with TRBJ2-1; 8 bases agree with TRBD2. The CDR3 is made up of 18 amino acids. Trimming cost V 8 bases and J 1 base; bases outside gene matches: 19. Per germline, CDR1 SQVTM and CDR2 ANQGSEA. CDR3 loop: CSSSPAGGRTKSYNEQFF. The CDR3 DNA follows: TGCAGCTCATCGCCCGCGGGAGGTCGAACGAAGTCCTACAATGAGCAGTTCTTC.

The CDR3 DNA follows: TGTGCCAGCAGTTTCCGTTGGGGACAGGGGGCTGGTGGCACTGAAGCTTTCTTT. Amino acid sequence: CASSFRWGQGAGGTEAFF. The chain is built from TRBV28 and TRBJ1-1, with 12 bases lining up with TRBD1. CDR1 and CDR2 (germline): MDHEN, SYDVKM. The CDR3 sequence is 18 residues long. The junction had 12 bases not matched to a gene; V was cut back by 3 bases and J by 4 bases.

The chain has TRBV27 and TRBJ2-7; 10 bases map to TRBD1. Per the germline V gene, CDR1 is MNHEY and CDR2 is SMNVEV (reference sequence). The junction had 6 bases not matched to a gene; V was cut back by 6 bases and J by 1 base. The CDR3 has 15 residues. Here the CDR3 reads CASRLGQGSSYEQYF. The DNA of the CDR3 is TGTGCCAGCAGGTTGGGACAGGGGTCTTCCTACGAGCAGTACTTC.

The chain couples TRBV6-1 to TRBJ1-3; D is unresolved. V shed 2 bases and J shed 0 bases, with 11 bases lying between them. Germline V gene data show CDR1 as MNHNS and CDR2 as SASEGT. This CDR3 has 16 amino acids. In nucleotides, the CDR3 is TGTGCCAGCAGTGAATCCCAGGCCCTCTCTGGAAACACCATATATTTT. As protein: CASSESQALSGNTIYF.

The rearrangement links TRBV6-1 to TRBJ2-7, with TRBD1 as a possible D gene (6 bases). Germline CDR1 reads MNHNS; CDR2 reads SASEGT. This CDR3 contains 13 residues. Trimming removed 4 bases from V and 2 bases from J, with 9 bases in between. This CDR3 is CASSGWGPYEQYF. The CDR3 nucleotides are TGTGCCAGCAGTGGATGGGGGCCCTACGAGCAGTACTTC.

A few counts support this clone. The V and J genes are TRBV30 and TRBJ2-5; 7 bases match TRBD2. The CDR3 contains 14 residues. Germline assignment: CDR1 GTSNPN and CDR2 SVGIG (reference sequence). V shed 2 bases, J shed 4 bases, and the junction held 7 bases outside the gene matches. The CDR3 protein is CAWSLAGLGETQYF. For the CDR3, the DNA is TGTGCCTGGAGTTTAGCGGGTCTGGGAGAGACCCAGTACTTC. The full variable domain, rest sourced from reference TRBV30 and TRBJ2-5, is SQTIHQWPATLVQPVGSPLSLECTVEGTSNPNLYWYRQAAGRGLQLLFYSVGIGQISSEVPQNLSASRPQDRQFILSSKKLLLSDSGFYLCAWSLAGLGETQYFGPGTRLLVL.